This TCR beta chain is drawn from a study of blood T cell repertoires in COVID-19. V was cut by 3 bases and J by 0 bases, with 15 bases left in between. The CDR3 consists of 16 residues. Looked up from germline, CDR1 is SNHLY and CDR2 is FYNNEI. How the authors handled the data: It was from reference gene primer amplification that nucleated cell counts were estimated. Assay: immunoSEQ multiplex PCR; the TCRdb copy retains only in-frame clones and omits some. V and J calls and clone size are as listed in that table; D and trimming were resolved from the DNA. The table shows a few hundred thousand clones, with 85% occurring only once.

The TCR sequence derives from a woman aged 45 to 65 with active or convalescent COVID-19. The chain couples TRBV2 to TRBJ2-7; D might be TRBD1 (6 bases). What was sequenced was peripheral blood. CDR3 DNA sequence: TGTGCCAGCAGTGAGTCAGGGGCAGAGAGCTCCTACGAGCAGTACTTC. It codes for CASSESGAESSYEQYF.